This T cell receptor beta chain appears in the sequencing data of a study of blood T cell repertoires in COVID-19. Study-wide background: Collection of acute and convalescent COVID-19 samples took place in the United States, Italy and Spain. The cDNA or gDNA used as material had been derived from T cells, B-cell-depleted T cells, or PBMCs.

Many counts were recorded for this clone. The protocol was immunoSEQ multiplex PCR, while the TCRdb copy is restricted to in-frame clones and leaves out a portion. The data show 250,000 or so clones, around 86% seen once. Adults between about 18 and 95 years of age took part from under 25 US areas. Participants' reported clinical history set cohort assignment. The CDR3 sequence is 12 residues long. Trimming removed 11 bases at V and 1 base at J, with 10 bases between. Germline loops: CDR1 SEHNR, CDR2 FQNEAQ (reference sequence). Material: PBMCs or T cells enriched from blood (not recorded which). This clonotype originated in a woman aged 18-29 years who had recovered from COVID-19. The genes are TRBV7-9 and TRBJ2-3; no definite D call. The CDR3 reads CAPGTGTDTQYF. CDR3 bases: TGTGCCCCCGGTACGGGCACAGATACGCAGTATTTT.